This T cell receptor (beta chain) was captured in a study of CD8+ T cells in alopecia areata. It was cDNA, reverse transcribed from extracted RNA, that served as the sequencing template. Repertoires were generated with immunoSEQ multiplex PCR, while TCRdb's copy carries only in-frame clones and drops some. The sample holds 50,000 to 70,000 clones, 44% seen once. Findings and limits, study-wide: Clonality was higher in lesional than normal scalp, especially in alopecia totalis/universalis.

In the case of this clone: Its specificity is unknown.

The receptor was derived from a human donor with alopecia areata. Material for sequencing was NKG2D-low CD8+ T cells sorted from blood.

CDR3 residues: CSAREGRSYTF. The CDR3 DNA follows: TGCAGTGCTAGAGAAGGCAGGAGCTACACCTTC. This chain uses TRBV20-1 with TRBJ1-2; D gene unclear. V lost 0 bases to trimming and J lost 9 bases, with 8 bases between them. The CDR3 is 11 residues long. The germline V gene encodes CDR1 DFQATT and CDR2 SNEGSKA (reference sequence).